This T cell receptor beta chain was captured by sequencing in a study of cytomegalovirus exposure and HLA in healthy donors. This PCR relied on a set of 60 Vbeta primers and 13 Jbeta primers. The assay was immunoSEQ multiplex PCR, and TCRdb's table has in-frame clones only and misses some. In the table there are around 150,000 clones, 75% to 85% of which are singletons. CDR3 length: 14 amino acids. The germline CDR1 and CDR2 sequences are SGHTA and FQGNSA. Turning to this clone: Sequence at one end of the junction differs from germline and may be a read error.

This sequence originates from a man aged 50 to 60 in good health and CMV-seropositive. The material sequenced was PBMCs. V usage is TRBV7-2 and J usage is TRBJ1-2; D is uncertain. As DNA, the CDR3 is TGTGCCAGCATCTTATCTCCGGCTAACTATGGCTACACCTTC. Its translation: CASILSPANYGYTF.